This is a list of T cell receptor beta chains from one sample in a study of early T cells in non-severe SARS-CoV-2 infection. TCRdb re-called the 5' RACE reads through MiXCR, storing one row per CDR3 protein. The table has 85,000 to 120,000 distinct CDR3 sequences, less than 15% seen once. Sequencing input: whole blood. The source is an adult who was a healthcare worker with PCR-confirmed SARS-CoV-2 infection or an uninfected control (not recorded which). Both conserved end residues are part of each CDR3. Fields, in order: D gene, CDR3 length, V gene, clone size, J gene, CDR3 DNA, CDR3 protein. A D gene is named only where the DNA matches it firmly. The listing skips clone size in some rows; elsewhere it reads once, few, many or a size class.

D: NA; length: 12; V: TRBV7-9; size: NA; J: TRBJ2-2; DNA: TGTGCCAGCAGCTTACTCCCCGGGGAGCTGTTTTTT; CDR3: CASSLLPGELFF
D: NA; length: 16; V: TRBV20-1; size: few; J: TRBJ1-6; DNA: TGCAGTGCTATTCCCATCTTGAGGACAGATTCTTCACCCCTCCACTTT; CDR3: CSAIPILRTDSSPLHF
D: TRBD2; length: 16; V: TRBV11-2; size: NA; J: TRBJ2-7; DNA: TGTGCCAGCAGTTACCGGGGACTAGCGGGAGGAATAGGGCAGTACTTC; CDR3: CASSYRGLAGGIGQYF
D: TRBD2; length: 14; V: TRBV9; size: many; J: TRBJ2-7; DNA: TGTGCCAGCAGCGATAGCGGGAACTCCTACGAGCAGTACTTC; CDR3: CASSDSGNSYEQYF
D: NA; length: 13; V: TRBV24-1; size: NA; J: TRBJ2-7; DNA: TGTGCCACCAGTGACTTAGACAGCTACGAGCAGTACTTC; CDR3: CATSDLDSYEQYF
D: TRBD1; length: 15; V: TRBV10-3; size: NA; J: TRBJ2-1; DNA: TGTGCCATCAGTGGAGGACAGGGTGTTCCACGTCAAGTCCTCTTC; CDR3: CAISGGQGVPRQVLF
D: TRBD2; length: 18; V: TRBV27; size: NA; J: TRBJ2-2; DNA: TGTGCCAGCAGTTCACAGACTAGCGGGTACGCGAACACCGGGGAGCTGTTTTTT; CDR3: CASSSQTSGYANTGELFF
D: TRBD1; length: 21; V: TRBV10-3; size: few; J: TRBJ2-6; DNA: TGTGCCATCAGTTCCGGGACAGGGAGCCTCCCGCTCCACTCTGGGGCCAACGTCCTGACTTTC; CDR3: CAISSGTGSLPLHSGANVLTF
D: NA; length: 13; V: TRBV6-5; size: many; J: TRBJ1-6; DNA: TGTGCCAGCAGAGAACAGGGTTCTTCACCCCTCCACTTT; CDR3: CASREQGSSPLHF
D: NA; length: 10; V: TRBV27; size: NA; J: TRBJ2-3; DNA: TGTGCCAGCAGTTTATCGGTCTCCCATTTT; CDR3: CASSLSVSHF
D: TRBD2; length: 13; V: TRBV7-2; size: few; J: TRBJ2-5; DNA: TGTGCCAGCAGCTTAGAACCGGGGGGGACCCAGTACTTC; CDR3: CASSLEPGGTQYF
D: NA; length: 13; V: TRBV12-3/TRBV12-4; size: few; J: TRBJ2-2; DNA: TGTGCCAGCCAGAGCGAGAACACCGGGGAGCTGTTTTTT; CDR3: CASQSENTGELFF
D: NA; length: 15; V: TRBV7-2; size: many; J: TRBJ2-1; DNA: TGTGCCAGCAGCCTCGGCGGCGGCTCCTACAATGAGCAGTTCTTC; CDR3: CASSLGGGSYNEQFF
D: NA; length: 13; V: TRBV5-8; size: many; J: TRBJ2-2; DNA: TGTGCCAGCAGCAAAATTCAGGCCGGGGAGCTGTTTTTT; CDR3: CASSKIQAGELFF
D: TRBD2; length: 14; V: TRBV9; size: NA; J: TRBJ2-7; DNA: TGTGCCAGCAGCGTAGGTTCCAGCGGGAAGGCTCTGTACTTC; CDR3: CASSVGSSGKALYF
D: TRBD2; length: 15; V: TRBV9; size: few; J: TRBJ2-5; DNA: TGTGCCAGCAGCCAACGAGCGGGAGAGAGGGAGACCCAGTACTTC; CDR3: CASSQRAGERETQYF
D: NA; length: 14; V: TRBV5-4; size: many; J: TRBJ1-6; DNA: TGTGCCAGCAGCTTGGATCAGGGTGTCTCACCCCTCCACTTT; CDR3: CASSLDQGVSPLHF